Sequencing of this T cell receptor (beta chain) was carried out in a study of T cell repertoires in cytomegalovirus infection. On the study more broadly: From public TCR beta signatures came an indication of both CMV infection and matching HLA type. Regarding the study as a whole: There were HLA-C-restricted CMV-specific TCR beta clonotypes dominating the ex vivo response. Carriers of CMV plus the relevant HLA were identified by cumulative public TCR beta family frequency.

TCRdb redid the calling of the reads with MiXCR, one entry per CDR3 protein. This sample has about 500,000 distinct CDR3 sequences; roughly a third occur once, and the top ten carry 17%. In its sample, this clonotype was seen many times. Its antigen is unidentified. V lost 2 bases, J lost 0 bases, and 11 bases lay in between. The V gene's germline CDR1 is SGHTA and CDR2 FQGNSA. The CDR3 sequence is 15 residues long. This sequence was found in a human donor in good health (CMV status not recorded). Some clones in this sample may be carry-over from other donors' samples. The specimen was cultured PBMCs, collected from culture after CMV antigen stimulation. This chain uses TRBV7-2 with TRBJ2-7, with D possibly matching TRBD1 (5 bases). CDR3 in amino acids: CASSLLGQSSYEQYF. CDR3 nucleotide sequence: TGTGCCAGCAGCTTATTAGGACAAAGCTCCTACGAGCAGTACTTC.